These 17 T cell receptor beta chains share one sample of origin, sequenced in a study of patients and donors after allogeneic stem cell transplantation. TCRdb reprocessed the RT-PCR reads via MiXCR and lists one record per CDR3 protein. The data show fewer than 75,000 distinct CDR3 sequences, about 14% seen once. Sequenced material: blood, either unsorted or a sorted T cell fraction (not recorded which). These receptor sequences come from a human donor who was either an allogeneic HSCT recipient or a stem cell or donor lymphocyte infusion donor (not recorded which). It is not recorded whose cells these are; they may come from a transplant donor.

This clonotype appeared many times. CDR3 sequence reads: CAIDATGSRGYTF. CDR3 sequence (DNA): TGTGCCATCGACGCGACAGGGTCGAGAGGCTACACCTTC. The V gene is TRBV10-3, the J gene TRBJ1-2; 7 bases are a match to TRBD1. With 8 bases clipped from V and 8 bases from J, the junction kept 11 bases outside the gene matches. The CDR3 has 13 residues. Germline V gives CDR1 ENHRY, CDR2 SYGVKD.

This clonotype was found a few times. The gene calls are TRBV11-2 and TRBJ1-2; D gene unclear. The CDR3 runs 13 residues. Germline values: CDR1 SGHAT, CDR2 FQNNGV. Trimming removed 3 bases from V and 8 bases from J, with 13 bases in between. The CDR3 is CASSFVKGDGYTF. CDR3 nucleotide sequence: TGTGCCAGCAGCTTTGTTAAGGGCGACGGCTACACCTTC.

This chain connects TRBV5-1 to TRBJ2-2; 7 bases fit TRBD2. Unmatched junction bases numbered 6, after V lost 4 bases and J lost 6 bases. The CDR3 spans 14 residues. Germline V gene sequence: CDR1 SGHRS, CDR2 YFSETQ. DNA for the CDR3: TGCGCCAGCAGCCTCAGCGGGACGGCCGGGGAGCTGTTTTTT. Protein sequence: CASSLSGTAGELFF.

The V and J genes are TRBV29-1 and TRBJ2-7; D possibly corresponds to TRBD1 (7 bases). Trimming left V 2 bases short and J 2 bases short, with 16 bases between. The CDR3 sequence is 15 residues long. Germline CDR1 reads SQVTM; CDR2 reads ANQGSEA. CDR3 amino acids: CSVETAEGAPYEQYF. In DNA, the CDR3 is TGCAGCGTTGAAACAGCGGAGGGGGCTCCCTACGAGCAGTACTTC.

The chain links TRBV18 to TRBJ2-1, with D perhaps matching TRBD1 (5 bases). The V and J ends lost 3 bases and 4 bases respectively, with 16 bases between them. The CDR3 runs 16 residues. Germline CDR1 reads KGHSH; CDR2 reads LQKENI. CDR3 amino acids: CASSPARQSIYNEQFF. For the CDR3, the DNA is TGTGCCAGCTCACCGGCTCGACAGAGCATATACAATGAGCAGTTCTTC.

Many counts were recorded for this clonotype. The V and J genes are TRBV6-5 and TRBJ1-5; TRBD1 is a possible D gene (5 bases). The V gene's germline CDR1 is MNHEY and CDR2 SVGAGI. V lost 6 bases, J lost 0 bases, and 12 bases lay in between. The CDR3 runs 15 residues. CDR3 sequence: CASRRDGNSNQPQHF. CDR3 sequence (DNA): TGTGCCAGCAGACGGGACGGCAATAGCAATCAGCCCCAGCATTTT.

This clonotype qualifies as medium-sized. The gene calls are TRBV3-1 and TRBJ2-1; 12 bases align to TRBD1. CDR3 size: 15 residues. Germline CDR1 LGHDT, CDR2 YNNKEL (reference sequence). V lost 4 bases and J lost 8; bases outside the gene matches: 6. The CDR3 here is CASSLPGQGADEQFF. CDR3 coding DNA: TGTGCCAGCAGCCTACCGGGACAGGGGGCGGATGAGCAGTTCTTC.

This clonotype has more than one count but fewer than ten. V usage is TRBV29-1 and J usage is TRBJ2-3; tentatively, D is TRBD1 (5 bases). Trimming left V 8 bases short and J 5 bases short, with 11 bases between. CDR1 is SQVTM, CDR2 ANQGSEA, per germline. The CDR3 covers 11 residues. CDR3 coding DNA: TGCAGCTCCAAGCAGGGAGATACGCAGTATTTT. Its translation: CSSKQGDTQYF.

This clonotype showed up just a few times. The CDR3 loop reads CASSHGTGRFYNEQFF. The CDR3 DNA is TGTGCCAGCAGTCACGGGACGGGAAGATTCTACAATGAGCAGTTCTTC. V usage is TRBV3-1 and J usage is TRBJ2-1; TRBD1 or TRBD2 may be the D gene (5 bases each). Deletions cut 6 bases from V and 3 bases from J, with 18 bases between. This CDR3 comprises 16 residues. The germline V gene encodes CDR1 LGHDT and CDR2 YNNKEL (reference sequence).

This rearrangement joins TRBV7-2 to TRBJ2-1, with D unclear. The CDR3 sequence is 14 residues long. Trimming removed 5 bases at V and 10 bases at J, with 18 bases between. Germline V gene lookup returns CDR1 SGHTA and CDR2 FQGNSA. CDR3 coding DNA: TGTGCCAGCAGCCATTCGTCCGGCCTCAGGGAGCAGTTCTTC. It encodes CASSHSSGLREQFF.

This clonotype came up a few times. V usage is TRBV12-3 or TRBV12-4 and J usage is TRBJ2-3, with D perhaps being TRBD1 or TRBD2 (5 bases each). CDR3 size: 12 residues. The ends were cut back, 6 bases at V and 6 bases at J, with 10 bases in the middle. In DNA form, the CDR3 reads TGTGCCAGCAGCCCCGAGGGGGATACGCAGTATTTT. It is translated as CASSPEGDTQYF.

The chain joins TRBV25-1 to TRBJ2-7; weak D call: TRBD2 (6 bases). The germline V gene encodes CDR1 MGHDK and CDR2 SYGVNS. V lost 7 bases and J lost 3, with 16 bases in between. CDR3 size: 14 residues. In nucleotides, the CDR3 is TGTGCCAGCACCCCAGGAGGGATAGTCTACGAGCAGTACTTC. Translated, it gives CASTPGGIVYEQYF.

The V gene is TRBV20-1, the J gene TRBJ2-2, with 10 bases fitting TRBD2. J lost 6 bases, V lost 3 bases, and 7 bases had no gene match. This CDR3 is built from 15 residues. The V gene's germline CDR1 is DFQATT and CDR2 SNEGSKA (reference sequence). This CDR3 reads CSARLRTSGPGELFF. CDR3 DNA sequence: TGCAGTGCTAGGCTAAGGACTAGCGGTCCCGGGGAGCTGTTTTTT.

This clonotype was detected a few times. The rearrangement joins TRBV20-1 to TRBJ1-2; 7 bases map to TRBD1. Germline lookup yields CDR1 DFQATT and CDR2 SNEGSKA (reference sequence). The CDR3 consists of 14 residues. V shed 6 bases and J 3 bases; nucleotides not matched to a gene: 10. In DNA, the CDR3 is TGCAGTGCCCGACCCACGACAGGGCACTATGGCTACACCTTC. Amino acid sequence: CSARPTTGHYGYTF.

This clonotype was observed a handful of times. The genes are TRBV7-2 and TRBJ1-3, with D uncertain. This CDR3 is 16 amino acids long. V gave up 4 bases and J gave up 4 bases, with 17 bases separating them. Germline loops: CDR1 SGHTA, CDR2 FQGNSA. In DNA, the CDR3 is TGTGCCAGCAGCTCACAGACCCCCACGACCGGAAACACCATATATTTT. Its protein is CASSSQTPTTGNTIYF.

In its sample, this clonotype was seen many times. The chain carries TRBV3-1 and TRBJ1-2; D is uncertain. Between the trimmed V and J ends, which lost 1 base and 6 bases, there was a span of 3 bases. The germline CDR1 and CDR2 sequences are LGHDT and YNNKEL (reference sequence). CDR3 length: 11 amino acids. CDR3 amino acids: CASSQGNGYTF. For the CDR3, the DNA is TGTGCCAGCAGCCAAGGGAATGGCTACACCTTC.

There are a few counts of this clonotype. V gene TRBV7-6 combines with J gene TRBJ2-5; a possible D gene is TRBD1 (6 bases). The ends were cut back, 2 bases at V and 2 bases at J, with 15 bases in the middle. CDR3 length: 16 amino acids. Germline-derived CDR1 and CDR2 are SGHVS and FNYEAQ. The CDR3 loop reads CASSLTAPGAQETQYF. In nucleotides, the CDR3 is TGTGCCAGCAGCTTAACCGCGCCAGGGGCGCAAGAGACCCAGTACTTC.